The 20 T cell receptor beta chains reported below all come from one sample, sequenced in a study of OX40 agonist ivuxolimab in advanced cancers. Only in-frame clones appear in the TCRdb table, and some are missing; sequencing was by immunoSEQ multiplex PCR. Of around 70,000 clones listed, around 81% are singletons. This sample comprised CD4+ or CD8+ T cells sorted from blood, obtained in a trial of the OX40 agonist ivuxolimab. The receptor set was obtained from an adult with an advanced solid tumor such as melanoma, head and neck, liver or kidney cancer.

This chain uses TRBV28 with TRBJ1-2; no clear D gene. The CDR3 totals 12 residues. The germline gives CDR1 MDHEN, CDR2 SYDVKM. Between the trimmed V and J ends, which lost 4 bases and 0 bases, there was a span of 3 bases. In DNA form, the CDR3 reads TGTGCCAGCAGTTGGCCTAACTATGGCTACACCTTC. Protein sequence: CASSWPNYGYTF.

This clone was seen only once. V is TRBV5-1 and J is TRBJ2-2, with a weak D call TRBD1 (6 bases). The germline gives CDR1 SGHRS, CDR2 YFSETQ. Trimming removed 4 bases at V and 1 base at J, with 11 bases between. This CDR3 contains 15 residues. The CDR3 DNA sequence: TGCGCCAGCAGCCTGACGACAGGGAACACCGGGGAGCTGTTTTTT. This encodes CASSLTTGNTGELFF.

The chain employs TRBV5-8 and TRBJ2-4; a possible D gene is TRBD1 (5 bases). Looked up from germline, CDR1 is SGHTS and CDR2 is YDEGEE. The CDR3 sequence is 13 residues long. Trimming removed 1 base at V and 12 bases at J, with 14 bases between. The CDR3 region has the DNA TGTGCCAGCAGCTTGACCGAAAGGGGTCGTCAGTACTTC. It specifies CASSLTERGRQYF.

The chain joins TRBV5-1 to TRBJ2-5, with 10 bases fitting TRBD2. This CDR3 has 17 residues. The germline V gene has CDR1 SGHRS and CDR2 YFSETQ. V shed 3 bases, J shed 0 bases, and the junction held 8 bases outside the gene matches. The CDR3: CASSYTSGAEYQETQYF. In DNA, the CDR3 is TGCGCCAGCAGCTATACTAGCGGGGCGGAGTACCAAGAGACCCAGTACTTC. The full variable domain, with the rest looked up from reference TRBV5-1 and TRBJ2-5, is KAGVTQTPRYLIKTRGQQVTLSCSPISGHRSVSWYQQTPGQGLQFLFEYFSETQRNKGNFPGRFSGRQFSNSRSEMNVSTLELGDSALYLCASSYTSGAEYQETQYFGPGTRLLVL.

The V and J genes are TRBV5-8 and TRBJ2-3; 13 bases are shared with TRBD2. Per germline, CDR1 SGHTS and CDR2 YDEGEE. With 3 bases clipped from V and 6 bases from J, the junction kept 4 bases outside the gene matches. The CDR3 has 15 amino acids. The CDR3 reads CASSSTSGGRDTQYF. In nucleotides, the CDR3 is TGTGCCAGCAGCTCGACTAGCGGGGGGAGGGATACGCAGTATTTT.

The CDR3 bases are TGTGCCAGCAGCGTCCTAGCGGGGGGCACAGATACGCAGTATTTT. Protein product: CASSVLAGGTDTQYF. V gene TRBV7-9 combines with J gene TRBJ2-3; 10 bases match TRBD2. This CDR3 comprises 15 residues. V dropped 5 bases and J dropped 1; count of bases not matched to a gene: 3. Per germline, CDR1 SEHNR and CDR2 FQNEAQ (reference sequence).

This clone occurred a few times. The chain joins TRBV5-1 to TRBJ1-3; D unclear. CDR3 size: 11 residues. Germline CDR1 and CDR2: SGHRS and YFSETQ. V lost 3 bases to trimming and J lost 8 bases, with 6 bases between them. In DNA form, the CDR3 reads TGCGCCAGCAGCTCGGATGACACCATATATTTT. Translated: CASSSDDTIYF.

This clone was recorded only once. V is TRBV4-1 and J is TRBJ2-5, with D possibly being TRBD2 (6 bases). V lost 4 bases and J lost 1, with 22 bases in between. The germline CDR1 and CDR2 sequences are MGHRA and YSYEKL. There are 18 residues in the CDR3. The CDR3, as DNA: TGCGCCAGCAGCCCCCCCCCTAGGCTAGCGTCCCGCCAAGAGACCCAGTACTTC. This sequence encodes CASSPPPRLASRQETQYF.

J is TRBJ1-2 and V is TRBV6-5, with no clear D. Germline assignment: CDR1 MNHEY and CDR2 SVGAGI. Trimming left V 7 bases short and J 7 bases short, with 22 bases between. This CDR3 comprises 15 residues. The CDR3 protein is CASTQSPGRRGGYTF. The CDR3 coding sequence is TGTGCCAGCACCCAGAGTCCTGGCAGGAGAGGTGGCTACACCTTC.

V and J are TRBV7-8 and TRBJ2-1, with D maybe TRBD1 (8 bases). V lost 5 bases and J lost 3, with 20 bases in between. The CDR3 covers 17 residues. CDR1 is SGHVS and CDR2 is FQNEAQ in the germline V gene. CDR3 amino acids: CASSTGGYSGVYNEQFF. The DNA for the CDR3 is TGTGCCAGCAGCACAGGGGGGTACAGCGGGGTCTACAATGAGCAGTTCTTC.

V and J are TRBV19 and TRBJ1-2; TRBD1 agrees at 11 bases. The trim removed 6 bases at V and 3 bases at J, leaving 3 bases unmatched. The germline V gene encodes CDR1 LNHDA and CDR2 SQIVND (reference sequence). The CDR3 sequence is 14 residues long. The CDR3 nucleotides are TGTGCCAGTAGGCGGACAGGGGGCGACTATGGCTACACCTTC. It is translated as CASRRTGGDYGYTF.

The V gene is TRBV5-1, the J gene TRBJ2-6; no reliable D call. This CDR3 comprises 17 residues. CDR1 and CDR2 from the germline V gene are SGHRS and YFSETQ. Trimming took 3 bases from V and 0 from J, leaving 13 bases between them. The CDR3 loop is CASSSGVQSSGANVLTF. The CDR3 nucleotides read TGCGCCAGCAGCTCCGGCGTGCAGAGCTCTGGGGCCAACGTCCTGACTTTC.

This clone was found a few times. This sequence joins TRBV28 and TRBJ2-5; D is possibly TRBD1 (5 bases). This CDR3 region has 14 residues. V lost 2 bases and J 5 bases, leaving 12 bases between the germline ends. The germline CDR1 and CDR2 sequences are MDHEN and SYDVKM. CDR3: CASSLENAGETQYF. The CDR3 nucleotides are TGTGCCAGCAGTTTAGAGAACGCAGGGGAGACCCAGTACTTC.

The gene calls are TRBV15 and TRBJ2-3; D may correspond to TRBD1 or TRBD2 (6 bases each). V gave up 1 base and J gave up 0 bases, with 14 bases separating them. This CDR3 has 17 amino acids. Germline assignment: CDR1 LNHNV and CDR2 YYDKDF (reference sequence). Written as DNA, the CDR3 is TGTGCCACCAGCAGAGGGAGGGGGACCTTCAGCACAGATACGCAGTATTTT. It translates to CATSRGRGTFSTDTQYF.

This clone is a singleton in its sample. This chain links TRBV7-9 with TRBJ2-7; weak D call: TRBD2 (6 bases). The V end was cut by 6 bases, the J end by 3 bases, with 27 bases between. The CDR3 is made up of 18 amino acids. CDR1 SEHNR and CDR2 FQNEAQ come from the germline V gene (reference sequence). The CDR3 DNA reads TGTGCCAGCAGTCATTCGACGGGGGAACTCAAAAAACTCTACGAGCAGTACTTC. Amino acid sequence: CASSHSTGELKKLYEQYF.

The genes are TRBV21-1 and TRBJ1-1. TRBV21-1 constitutes a pseudogene. There are 18 residues in the CDR3. CDR3 residues: CASSKGLWRGRGNTEAFF. CDR3 nucleotide sequence: TGTGCCAGCAGCAAAGGGCTTTGGAGGGGAAGGGGGAACACTGAAGCTTTCTTT.

The chain carries TRBV7-7 and TRBJ2-7, with 8 bases identical to TRBD1. The CDR3 covers 14 residues. J gave up 6 bases and V 3 bases, and 7 bases lay outside the gene matches. Germline loops: CDR1 SSHAT, CDR2 FNYEAQ (reference sequence). The CDR3 DNA sequence: TGTGCCAGCAGCTTGGGGACAGGATTGCGCGAGCAGTACTTC. It yields the protein CASSLGTGLREQYF.

This chain joins TRBV2 and TRBJ1-1, with TRBD1 as a possible D gene (6 bases). Trimming cost V 6 bases and J 1 base, with 12 bases left between them. Germline values: CDR1 SNHLY, CDR2 FYNNEI. CDR3 length equals 14 residues. The CDR3: CASSPGHGNTEAFF. For the CDR3, the DNA is TGTGCCAGCAGCCCGGGACACGGGAACACTGAAGCTTTCTTT.

The chain employs TRBV28 and TRBJ2-7; TRBD1 agrees at 8 bases. The V gene end was trimmed by 7 bases and the J gene end by 2 bases; junction bases not matched to a gene: 4. Germline V gene lookup returns CDR1 MDHEN and CDR2 SYDVKM. This CDR3 is 13 amino acids long. In DNA form, the CDR3 reads TGTGCCAGCACGGACAGGGACACCTACGAGCAGTACGTC. This sequence encodes CASTDRDTYEQYV.

The chain uses TRBV5-1 and TRBJ2-1; either TRBD1 or TRBD2 may fit D (5 bases each). There are 14 residues in the CDR3. Germline loops: CDR1 SGHRS, CDR2 YFSETQ. Written as DNA, the CDR3 is TGCGCAACACGGGAAGGGGCCGCCGCCCAGAAGCAGTTCTTC. This translates into CATREGAAAQKQFF.